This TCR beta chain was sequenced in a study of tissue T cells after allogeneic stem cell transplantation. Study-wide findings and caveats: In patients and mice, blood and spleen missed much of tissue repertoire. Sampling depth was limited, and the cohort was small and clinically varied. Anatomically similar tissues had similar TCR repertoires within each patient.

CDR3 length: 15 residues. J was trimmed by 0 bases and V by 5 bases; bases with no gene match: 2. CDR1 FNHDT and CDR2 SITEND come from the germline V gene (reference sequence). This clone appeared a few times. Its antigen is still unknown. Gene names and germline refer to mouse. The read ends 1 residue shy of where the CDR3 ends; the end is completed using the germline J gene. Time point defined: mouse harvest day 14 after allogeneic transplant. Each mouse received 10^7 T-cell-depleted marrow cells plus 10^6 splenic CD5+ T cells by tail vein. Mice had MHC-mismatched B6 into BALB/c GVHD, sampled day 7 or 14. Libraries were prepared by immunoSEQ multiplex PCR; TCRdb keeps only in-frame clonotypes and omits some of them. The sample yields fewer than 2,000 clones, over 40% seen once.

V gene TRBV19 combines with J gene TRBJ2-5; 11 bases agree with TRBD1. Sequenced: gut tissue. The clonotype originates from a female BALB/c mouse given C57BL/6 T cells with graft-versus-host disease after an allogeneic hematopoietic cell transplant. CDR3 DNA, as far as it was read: TGTGCCAGCAGAGGACAGGGGGCTAACCAAGACACCCAGTAC. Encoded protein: CASRGQGANQDTQY. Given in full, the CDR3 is CASRGQGANQDTQYF.